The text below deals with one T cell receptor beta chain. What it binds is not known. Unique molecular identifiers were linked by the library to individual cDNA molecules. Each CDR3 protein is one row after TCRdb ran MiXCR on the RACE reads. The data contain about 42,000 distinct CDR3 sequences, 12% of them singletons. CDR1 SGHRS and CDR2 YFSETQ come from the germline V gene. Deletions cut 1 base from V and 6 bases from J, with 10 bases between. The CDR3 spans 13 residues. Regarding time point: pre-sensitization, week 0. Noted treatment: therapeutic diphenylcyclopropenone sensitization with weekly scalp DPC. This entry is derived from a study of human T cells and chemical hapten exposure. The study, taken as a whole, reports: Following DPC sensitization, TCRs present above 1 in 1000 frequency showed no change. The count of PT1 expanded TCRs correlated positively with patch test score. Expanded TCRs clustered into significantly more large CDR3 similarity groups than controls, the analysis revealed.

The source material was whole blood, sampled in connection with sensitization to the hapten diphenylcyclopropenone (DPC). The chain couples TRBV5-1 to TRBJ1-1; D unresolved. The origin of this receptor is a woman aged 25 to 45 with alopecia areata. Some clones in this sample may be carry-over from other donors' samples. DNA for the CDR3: TGCGCCAGCAGCTTGAAGGCAGGCGCTGAAGCTTTCTTT. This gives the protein CASSLKAGAEAFF.